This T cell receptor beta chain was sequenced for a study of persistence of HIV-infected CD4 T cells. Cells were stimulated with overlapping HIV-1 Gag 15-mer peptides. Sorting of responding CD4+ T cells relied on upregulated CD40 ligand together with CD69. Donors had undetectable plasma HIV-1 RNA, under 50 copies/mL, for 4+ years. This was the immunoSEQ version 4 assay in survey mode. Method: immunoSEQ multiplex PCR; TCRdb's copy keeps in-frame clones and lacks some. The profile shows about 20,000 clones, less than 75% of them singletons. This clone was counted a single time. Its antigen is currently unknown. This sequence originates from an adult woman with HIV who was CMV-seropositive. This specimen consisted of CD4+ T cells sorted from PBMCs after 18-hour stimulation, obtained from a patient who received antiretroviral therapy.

In nucleotides, the CDR3 is TGCGCCAGCAGGGCGACAGGGGAGAACGAGCAGTACGTC. Its protein product is CASRATGENEQYV. The J gene is TRBJ2-7, the V gene TRBV10-2, with TRBD1 identical over 8 bases. The CDR3 runs 13 residues. Germline values: CDR1 WSHSY, CDR2 SAAADI. The V gene end was trimmed by 6 bases and the J gene end by 5 bases; junction bases not matched to a gene: 6.